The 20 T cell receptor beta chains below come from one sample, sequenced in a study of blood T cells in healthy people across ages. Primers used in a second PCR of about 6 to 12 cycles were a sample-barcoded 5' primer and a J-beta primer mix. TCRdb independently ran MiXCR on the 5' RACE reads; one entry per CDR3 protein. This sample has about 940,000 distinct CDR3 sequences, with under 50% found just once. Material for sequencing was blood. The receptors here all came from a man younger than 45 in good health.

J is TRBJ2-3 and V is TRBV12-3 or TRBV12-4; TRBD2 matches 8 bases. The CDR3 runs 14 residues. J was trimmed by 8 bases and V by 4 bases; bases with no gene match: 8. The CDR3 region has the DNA TGTGCCAGCAGTTATAGCGGGGCGTCAGGTACGCAGTATTTT. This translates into CASSYSGASGTQYF.

The CDR3 DNA reads as TGTGCCAACAAACGCGGGACATACTATGGCTACACCTTC. Its translation: CANKRGTYYGYTF. The V gene is TRBV6-2 or TRBV6-3, the J gene TRBJ1-2; the D gene is possibly TRBD1 (6 bases). The CDR3 sequence is 13 residues long. Trimming removed 10 bases from V and 3 bases from J, with 15 bases in between. The germline gives CDR1 MNHEY, CDR2 SVGEGT.

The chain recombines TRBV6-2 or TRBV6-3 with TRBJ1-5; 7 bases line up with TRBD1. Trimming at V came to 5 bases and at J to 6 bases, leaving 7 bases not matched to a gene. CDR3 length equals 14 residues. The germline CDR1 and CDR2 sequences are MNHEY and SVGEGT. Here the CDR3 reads CASSQRQGAQPQHF. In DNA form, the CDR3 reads TGTGCCAGCAGTCAACGACAGGGAGCTCAGCCCCAGCATTTT.

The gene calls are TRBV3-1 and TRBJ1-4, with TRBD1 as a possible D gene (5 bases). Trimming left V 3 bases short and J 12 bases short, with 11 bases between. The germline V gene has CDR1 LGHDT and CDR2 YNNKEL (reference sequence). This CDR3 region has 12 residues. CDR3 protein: CASSQQGRELFF. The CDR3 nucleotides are TGTGCCAGCAGCCAGCAGGGTCGGGAACTGTTTTTT.

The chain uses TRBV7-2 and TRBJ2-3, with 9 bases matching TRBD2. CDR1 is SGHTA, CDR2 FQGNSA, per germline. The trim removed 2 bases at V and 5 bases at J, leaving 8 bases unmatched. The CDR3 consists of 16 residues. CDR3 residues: CASSLKRGALRDTQYF. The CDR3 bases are TGTGCCAGCAGCTTAAAGCGGGGGGCCCTCAGAGATACGCAGTATTTT.

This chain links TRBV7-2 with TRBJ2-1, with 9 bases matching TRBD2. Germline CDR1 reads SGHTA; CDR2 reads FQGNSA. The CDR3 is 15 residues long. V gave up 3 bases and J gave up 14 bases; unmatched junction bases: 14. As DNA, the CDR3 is TGTGCCAGCAGCTTCATGACCTCAAGCGGGGGGAGAGAGTTCTTC. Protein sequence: CASSFMTSSGGREFF. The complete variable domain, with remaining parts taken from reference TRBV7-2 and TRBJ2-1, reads GAGVSQSPSNKVTEKGKDVELRCDPISGHTALYWYRQSLGQGLEFLIYFQGNSAPDKSGLPSDRFSAERTGGSVSTLTIQRTQQEDSAVYLCASSFMTSSGGREFFGPGTRLTVL.

In nucleotides, the CDR3 is TGTGCCAGCAGTCCAACCGTGAACACCGGGGAGCTGTTTTTT. Encoded protein: CASSPTVNTGELFF. The chain carries TRBV2 and TRBJ2-2; D call uncertain. Trimming took off 5 bases at V and 1 base at J, with 8 bases between the two ends. Germline loops: CDR1 SNHLY, CDR2 FYNNEI. The CDR3 is 14 residues long.

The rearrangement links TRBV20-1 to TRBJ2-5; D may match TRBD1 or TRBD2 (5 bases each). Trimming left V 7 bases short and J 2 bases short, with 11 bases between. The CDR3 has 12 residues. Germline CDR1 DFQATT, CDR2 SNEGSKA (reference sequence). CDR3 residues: CSVLGEQETQYF. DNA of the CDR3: TGCAGTGTTTTGGGGGAACAAGAGACCCAGTACTTC.

Here the CDR3 reads CASSLGQGEGEKLFF. The CDR3 nucleotides read TGTGCCAGCAGTCTCGGACAGGGAGAGGGTGAAAAACTGTTTTTT. The chain uses TRBV7-3 and TRBJ1-4; 8 bases agree with TRBD1. This CDR3 has 15 residues. CDR1 and CDR2 from the germline V gene are SGHTA and FQGTGA. V trimming: 6 bases; J trimming: 7 bases; junction bases outside the gene matches: 10.

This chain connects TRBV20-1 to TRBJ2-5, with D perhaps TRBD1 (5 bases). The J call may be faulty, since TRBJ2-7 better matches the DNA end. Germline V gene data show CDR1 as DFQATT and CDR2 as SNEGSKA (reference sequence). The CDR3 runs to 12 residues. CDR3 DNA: TGCAGTGCGAGACAGTCTACCTACGAGCAGTACTTC. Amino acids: CSARQSTYEQYF.

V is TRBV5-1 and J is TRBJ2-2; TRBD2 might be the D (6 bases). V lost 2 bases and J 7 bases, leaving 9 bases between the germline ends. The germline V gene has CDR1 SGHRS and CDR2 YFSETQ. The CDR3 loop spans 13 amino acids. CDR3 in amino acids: CASSFAGFGELFF. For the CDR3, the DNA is TGCGCCAGCAGCTTCGCGGGGTTCGGGGAGCTGTTTTTT.

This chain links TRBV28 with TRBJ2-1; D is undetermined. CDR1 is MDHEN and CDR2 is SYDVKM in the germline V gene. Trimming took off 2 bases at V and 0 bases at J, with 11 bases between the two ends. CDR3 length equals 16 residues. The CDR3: CASSLDGLSSYNEQFF. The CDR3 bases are TGTGCCAGCAGTTTAGACGGGCTGAGCTCCTACAATGAGCAGTTCTTC.

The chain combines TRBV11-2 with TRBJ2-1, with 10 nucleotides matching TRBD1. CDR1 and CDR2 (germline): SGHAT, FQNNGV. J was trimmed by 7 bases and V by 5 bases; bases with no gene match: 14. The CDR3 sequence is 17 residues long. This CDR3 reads CASSPRRPGQGSNEQFF. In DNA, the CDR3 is TGTGCCAGCAGCCCGCGCCGACCGGGACAGGGGTCAAATGAGCAGTTCTTC.

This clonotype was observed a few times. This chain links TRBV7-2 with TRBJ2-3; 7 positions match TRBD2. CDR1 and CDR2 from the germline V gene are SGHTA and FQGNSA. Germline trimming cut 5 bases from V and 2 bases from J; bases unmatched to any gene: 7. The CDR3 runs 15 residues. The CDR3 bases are TGTGCCAGCAGCGTAGGGGACTACAACACAGATACGCAGTATTTT. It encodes CASSVGDYNTDTQYF.

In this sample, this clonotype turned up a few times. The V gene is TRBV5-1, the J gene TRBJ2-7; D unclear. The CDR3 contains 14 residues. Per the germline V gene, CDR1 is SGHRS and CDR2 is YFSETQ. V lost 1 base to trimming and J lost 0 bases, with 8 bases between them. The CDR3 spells CASSLQFSSYEQYF. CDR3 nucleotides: TGCGCCAGCAGCTTGCAATTCAGCTCCTACGAGCAGTACTTC. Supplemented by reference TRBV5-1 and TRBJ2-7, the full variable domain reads KAGVTQTPRYLIKTRGQQVTLSCSPISGHRSVSWYQQTPGQGLQFLFEYFSETQRNKGNFPGRFSGRQFSNSRSEMNVSTLELGDSALYLCASSLQFSSYEQYFGPGTRLTVT.

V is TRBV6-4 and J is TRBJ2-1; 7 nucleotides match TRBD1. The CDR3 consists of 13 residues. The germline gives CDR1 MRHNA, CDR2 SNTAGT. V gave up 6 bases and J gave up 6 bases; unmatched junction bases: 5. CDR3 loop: CASSQDRINEQFF. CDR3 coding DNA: TGTGCCAGCAGCCAGGACAGGATCAATGAGCAGTTCTTC.

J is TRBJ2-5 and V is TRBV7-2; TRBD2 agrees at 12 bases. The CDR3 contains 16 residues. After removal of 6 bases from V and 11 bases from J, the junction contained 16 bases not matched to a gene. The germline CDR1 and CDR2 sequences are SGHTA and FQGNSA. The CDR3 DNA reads TGTGCCAGCAGGAGGACTAGCGGGGTAAACTACAATGAGCAGTACTTC. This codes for CASRRTSGVNYNEQYF.

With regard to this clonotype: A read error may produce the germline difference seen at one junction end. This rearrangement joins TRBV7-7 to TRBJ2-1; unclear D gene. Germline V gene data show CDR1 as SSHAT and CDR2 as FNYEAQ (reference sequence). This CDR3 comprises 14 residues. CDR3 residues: CASSLSGVFNEQFF. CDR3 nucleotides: TGTGCTAGCAGCTTAAGTGGAGTTTTCAATGAGCAGTTCTTC.

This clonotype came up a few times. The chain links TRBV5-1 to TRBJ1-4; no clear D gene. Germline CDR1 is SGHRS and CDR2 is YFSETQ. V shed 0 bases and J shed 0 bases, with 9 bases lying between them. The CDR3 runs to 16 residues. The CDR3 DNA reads TGCGCCAGCAGCTTGGGCGACCGAGCAACTAATGAAAAACTGTTTTTT. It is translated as CASSLGDRATNEKLFF. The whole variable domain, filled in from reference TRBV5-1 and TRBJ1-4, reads KAGVTQTPRYLIKTRGQQVTLSCSPISGHRSVSWYQQTPGQGLQFLFEYFSETQRNKGNFPGRFSGRQFSNSRSEMNVSTLELGDSALYLCASSLGDRATNEKLFFGSGTQLSVL.

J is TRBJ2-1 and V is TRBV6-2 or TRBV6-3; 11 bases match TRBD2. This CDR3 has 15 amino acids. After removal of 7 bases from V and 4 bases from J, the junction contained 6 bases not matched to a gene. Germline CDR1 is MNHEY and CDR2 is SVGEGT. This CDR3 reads CASIPGLAGYNEQFF. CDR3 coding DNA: TGTGCCAGCATTCCCGGACTAGCGGGTTACAATGAGCAGTTCTTC.